The 32 T cell receptor beta chains below all came from one sample that was sequenced in a study of shared clonotypes between healthy human individuals. The repertoire was sequenced with immunoSEQ multiplex PCR; TCRdb's copy has only in-frame clones and lacks some. The sample carries some 800,000 clones, almost 95% recorded once. CD45RO-negative, CCR7-selected cells formed the naive CD8 fraction, which excluded terminally differentiated effector memory CD45RA+ cells. The sequencing sample was made of naive CD8+ T cells sorted from blood. The receptor source for this set is a man aged 30 to 39 in good health.

V usage is TRBV28 and J usage is TRBJ2-5, with 10 positions matching TRBD1. The CDR3 length is 14 residues. CDR1 is MDHEN, CDR2 SYDVKM, per germline. J lost 7 bases, V lost 5 bases, and 7 bases had no gene match. The CDR3 here is CASSTGTGVGTQYF. CDR3 nucleotides: TGTGCCAGCAGTACAGGGACAGGGGTTGGGACCCAGTACTTC.

The V gene is TRBV7-8, the J gene TRBJ2-1; TRBD2 aligns across 7 bases. Unmatched junction bases numbered 8, after V lost 0 bases and J lost 6 bases. Germline V gene lookup returns CDR1 SGHVS and CDR2 FQNEAQ. The length of the CDR3 is 16 residues. Here the CDR3 DNA reads TGTGCCAGCAGCTTAGCCGGCGGGAGTCGTGGCAATGAGCAGTTCTTC. Amino acids: CASSLAGGSRGNEQFF.

The V call is TRBV2, the J call TRBJ2-1; 7 positions agree with TRBD1. The CDR3 loop spans 16 amino acids. J gave up 3 bases and V 7 bases, and 12 bases lay outside the gene matches. Germline CDR1 is SNHLY and CDR2 is FYNNEI. CDR3 bases: TGTGCCAGCATACCTCGGCAGGGGGTTATCTACAATGAGCAGTTCTTC. This translates into CASIPRQGVIYNEQFF.

This chain uses TRBV18 with TRBJ2-7; D is perhaps TRBD1 (5 bases). The length of the CDR3 is 13 residues. The V gene's germline CDR1 is KGHSH and CDR2 LQKENI. The V and J ends lost 5 bases and 3 bases respectively, with 11 bases between them. The CDR3 DNA follows: TGTGCCAGCTCAAGGACAACAGACTACGAGCAGTACTTC. It codes for CASSRTTDYEQYF.

The chain recombines TRBV29-1 with TRBJ2-1; TRBD2 agrees at 13 bases. Germline assignment: CDR1 SQVTM and CDR2 ANQGSEA. This CDR3 comprises 16 residues. The CDR3 DNA sequence: TGCAGAATGGGACTAGCGGGGTTGAGCTCCTACAATGAGCAGTTCTTC. This encodes CRMGLAGLSSYNEQFF.

V usage is TRBV28 and J usage is TRBJ1-5; TRBD1 matches at 9 bases. Germline CDR1 is MDHEN and CDR2 is SYDVKM. The CDR3 consists of 16 residues. The V gene end was trimmed by 2 bases and the J gene end by 2 bases; junction bases not matched to a gene: 4. The CDR3 DNA reads as TGTGCCAGCAGTTTAGGACAGGGGTATCGCAATCAGCCCCAGCATTTT. Residues: CASSLGQGYRNQPQHF. The full variable domain, rest sourced from reference TRBV28 and TRBJ1-5, is DVKVTQSSRYLVKRTGEKVFLECVQDMDHENMFWYRQDPGLGLRLIYFSYDVKMKEKGDIPEGYSVSREKKERFSLILESASTNQTSMYLCASSLGQGYRNQPQHFGDGTRLSIL.

V gene TRBV19 combines with J gene TRBJ2-5; no clear D. V shed 1 base and J shed 2 bases, with 11 bases lying between them. Per germline, CDR1 LNHDA and CDR2 SQIVND (reference sequence). The CDR3 totals 15 residues. The CDR3 loop reads CASSIGGRPQETQYF. The CDR3 nucleotides are TGTGCCAGTAGTATAGGAGGCAGGCCGCAAGAGACCCAGTACTTC.

This clone was detected a few times. This specimen includes other DNA sequences encoding the same CDR3. V is TRBV11-2 and J is TRBJ2-1; 9 nucleotides agree with TRBD2. The CDR3 is 15 amino acids. Germline CDR1 is SGHAT and CDR2 is FQNNGV. With V trimmed by 1 base and J by 2 bases, 0 bases remained unmatched. For the CDR3, the DNA is TGTGCCAGCAGCTTAGGACTAGCGGCCTACAATGAGCAGTTCTTC. Translating gives CASSLGLAAYNEQFF.

The V and J genes are TRBV10-3 and TRBJ2-5, with D maybe TRBD1 (6 bases). The CDR3 has 14 residues. Germline V lookup: CDR1 ENHRY, CDR2 SYGVKD. The V end was cut by 5 bases, the J end by 4 bases, with 14 bases between. In nucleotides, the CDR3 is TGTGCCATCAGTCCGGAACAGGGTACAGAGACCCAGTACTTC. It codes for CAISPEQGTETQYF.

The CDR3 DNA is TGTGCCAGCTCACCACGTACAGGCCCCCCTAAGAATGAGCAGTTCTTC. Residues: CASSPRTGPPKNEQFF. This chain links TRBV18 with TRBJ2-1, with a possible D match to TRBD1 (5 bases). The germline V gene encodes CDR1 KGHSH and CDR2 LQKENI. This CDR3 comprises 16 residues. With 1 base removed from V and 7 bases from J, the gap between germline ends came to 17 bases.

This clone has only one observation. The rearrangement links TRBV2 to TRBJ2-7; D is undetermined. This CDR3 contains 10 residues. Per the germline V gene, CDR1 is SNHLY and CDR2 is FYNNEI. The germline V and J ends were trimmed by 10 bases and 6 bases, with 10 bases remaining between them. CDR3 bases: TGTGCCACCCGACTGGGCGAGCAGTACTTC. This gives the protein CATRLGEQYF. Using reference TRBV2 and TRBJ2-7 for the parts outside the CDR3, the full variable domain is EPEVTQTPSHQVTQMGQEVILRCVPISNHLYFYWYRQILGQKVEFLVSFYNNEISEKSEIFDDQFSVERPDGSNFTLKIRSTKLEDSAMYFCATRLGEQYFGPGTRLTVT.

The chain recombines TRBV25-1 with TRBJ2-1; 8 bases match TRBD1. V lost 8 bases and J lost 12; bases outside the gene matches: 3. CDR1 and CDR2 (germline): MGHDK, SYGVNS. The CDR3 length is 10 residues. The CDR3 loop reads CASSQGVQFF. The CDR3 DNA reads TGTGCCAGCTCACAGGGGGTGCAGTTCTTC.

The chain recombines TRBV15 with TRBJ1-1; D might be TRBD1 (6 bases). Germline CDR1 is LNHNV and CDR2 is YYDKDF (reference sequence). Trimming pared 3 bases from V and 2 bases from J, leaving 16 bases between. The CDR3 covers 16 residues. CDR3 protein: CATSSAPDSPNTEAFF. The CDR3 coding sequence is TGTGCCACCAGCAGTGCCCCGGACAGCCCTAACACTGAAGCTTTCTTT.

This chain links TRBV15 with TRBJ2-1, with D possibly TRBD1 on 6 matching bases. The V gene's germline CDR1 is LNHNV and CDR2 YYDKDF (reference sequence). This CDR3 contains 15 residues. Trimming removed 1 base at V and 8 bases at J, with 15 bases between. CDR3 sequence: CATSRVQGRVDEQFF. CDR3 in DNA: TGTGCCACCAGCAGAGTTCAGGGGCGCGTCGATGAGCAGTTCTTC.

V is TRBV6-5 and J is TRBJ2-7; either TRBD1 or TRBD2 may fit D (5 bases each). This CDR3 spans 14 amino acids. Germline-derived CDR1 and CDR2 are MNHEY and SVGAGI. Trimming removed 1 base at V and 1 base at J, with 8 bases between. The CDR3 nucleotides are TGTGCCAGCAGTTACTGGGACGGATCCTACGAGCAGTACTTC. It yields the protein CASSYWDGSYEQYF.

Points on this clone: This same CDR3 is encoded by further DNA sequences in the sample. The J gene is TRBJ1-1, the V gene TRBV29-1, with D tentatively TRBD1 (6 bases). Germline CDR1 reads SQVTM; CDR2 reads ANQGSEA. This CDR3 region has 10 residues. Trimming cost V 6 bases and J 6 bases, with 8 bases left between them. Here the CDR3 reads CSVGGPEAFF. CDR3 coding DNA: TGCAGCGTAGGGGGACCTGAAGCTTTCTTT. The full variable domain, completed using reference TRBV29-1 and TRBJ1-1, is SAVISQKPSRDICQRGTSLTIQCQVDSQVTMMFWYRQQPGQSLTLIATANQGSEATYESGFVIDKFPISRPNLTFSTLTVSNMSPEDSSIYLCSVGGPEAFFGQGTRLTVV.

This clone was counted once. The chain carries TRBV21-1 and TRBJ2-5; the D call in the table, TRBD1, was not verified against the DNA. TRBV21-1 is a known pseudogene. CDR3 length: 15 amino acids. CDR3 in amino acids: CASSKGGQLQETQYF. CDR3 nucleotide sequence: TGTGCCAGCAGCAAAGGGGGGCAGCTCCAAGAGACCCAGTACTTC.

The J gene is TRBJ2-7, the V gene TRBV11-2; a possible D gene is TRBD2 (6 bases). The CDR3 extends over 17 amino acids. Germline CDR1 and CDR2: SGHAT and FQNNGV. Trimming stripped 5 bases from V and 3 bases from J, with 23 bases between. CDR3 residues: CASSPGTVGLSDYEQYF. In DNA, the CDR3 is TGTGCCAGCAGCCCCGGGACTGTAGGTTTATCCGACTACGAGCAGTACTTC.

V is TRBV9 and J is TRBJ2-1; D might be TRBD1 (7 bases). The CDR3 is 18 amino acids. Trimming removed 3 bases from V and 3 bases from J, with 22 bases in between. CDR1 SGDLS and CDR2 YYNGEE come from the germline V gene. This CDR3 reads CASSGRRDGTENYNEQFF. In DNA form, the CDR3 reads TGTGCCAGCAGCGGCCGGAGGGACGGGACAGAGAACTACAATGAGCAGTTCTTC.

The chain combines TRBV28 with TRBJ2-3, with 9 bases identical to TRBD1. V shed 3 bases and J 3 bases; nucleotides not matched to a gene: 7. This CDR3 is 16 amino acids long. Germline lookup yields CDR1 MDHEN and CDR2 SYDVKM. CDR3 nucleotides: TGTGCCAGCAGTTTCCTTGGGACAGGGAGGACAGATACGCAGTATTTT. This codes for CASSFLGTGRTDTQYF.

This chain links TRBV7-9 with TRBJ2-7, with 11 bases fitting TRBD1. This CDR3 is built from 14 residues. J gave up 7 bases and V 5 bases, and 7 bases lay outside the gene matches. CDR1 and CDR2 from the germline V gene are SEHNR and FQNEAQ (reference sequence). The CDR3 DNA sequence: TGTGCCAGCAGCCACGGACAGGGGGCTCGTGAGCAGTACTTC. Encoded protein: CASSHGQGAREQYF.

V and J are TRBV5-4 and TRBJ2-3, with D uncertain. V lost 1 base, J lost 0 bases, and 9 bases lay in between. The CDR3 contains 15 residues. CDR1 is SGHNT and CDR2 is YYREEE in the germline V gene (reference sequence). CDR3 residues: CASSLLETSTDTQYF. The DNA for the CDR3 is TGTGCCAGCAGCTTGTTAGAGACTAGCACAGATACGCAGTATTTT.

The chain carries TRBV30 and TRBJ1-2, with TRBD1 matching over 7 bases. Germline V gene data show CDR1 as GTSNPN and CDR2 as SVGIG (reference sequence). V trimming: 8 bases; J trimming: 2 bases; junction bases outside the gene matches: 8. This CDR3 region has 13 residues. CDR3 amino acids: CAIYRGGNYGYTF. CDR3 DNA sequence: TGTGCCATATACAGGGGAGGCAACTATGGCTACACCTTC.

The V and J genes are TRBV15 and TRBJ2-3; TRBD1 matches 7 bases. Germline values: CDR1 LNHNV, CDR2 YYDKDF (reference sequence). The V and J ends lost 3 bases and 5 bases, in that order; junction bases with no gene match: 11. The CDR3 sequence is 16 residues long. The CDR3: CATSSSDRDLRDTQYF. For the CDR3, the DNA is TGTGCCACCAGCAGTTCTGACAGGGACCTCAGAGATACGCAGTATTTT.

A single count supports this clone. A far larger clone differs by one base, so this is likely a read error. The J gene is TRBJ2-7, the V gene TRBV27; a possible D gene is TRBD1 (5 bases). Per germline, CDR1 MNHEY and CDR2 SMNVEV (reference sequence). Trimming took off 1 base at V and 3 bases at J, with 7 bases between the two ends. This CDR3 has 13 residues. CDR3 sequence reads: CASSLYRYYEQYF. The CDR3 DNA reads TGTGCCAGCAGTTTATACAGGTACTACGAGCAGTACTTC.

The chain couples TRBV2 to TRBJ2-1, with TRBD2 as a possible D gene (6 bases). This CDR3 is 12 amino acids long. From germline, CDR1 is SNHLY and CDR2 FYNNEI. V shed 5 bases and J shed 9 bases, with 11 bases lying between them. CDR3: CASSSSVGEQFF. In nucleotides, the CDR3 is TGTGCCAGCAGTTCTAGCGTCGGTGAGCAGTTCTTC.

Comment on this clone: A read error is possible here, since a much larger clone lies one base away. Additional DNA sequences in this sample encode the identical CDR3. This sequence joins TRBV25-1 and TRBJ2-1, with D possibly being TRBD1 or TRBD2 (5 bases each). Germline V gene sequence: CDR1 MGHDK, CDR2 SYGVNS. This CDR3 contains 12 residues. With 6 bases removed from V and 8 bases from J, the gap between germline ends came to 11 bases. The CDR3 here is CASSDWDDEQFF. Here the CDR3 DNA reads TGTGCCAGCAGCGATTGGGACGATGAGCAGTTCTTC.

In this sample, this clone turned up once. V gene TRBV7-9 combines with J gene TRBJ2-6; D is undetermined. This CDR3 is 15 amino acids long. Trimming removed 4 bases at V and 2 bases at J, with 9 bases between. CDR1 and CDR2 (germline): SEHNR, FQNEAQ (reference sequence). The CDR3 is CASSSPVTGANVLTF. The CDR3 coding sequence is TGTGCCAGCAGCTCCCCGGTTACTGGGGCCAACGTCCTGACTTTC.

The chain joins TRBV9 to TRBJ2-2; 7 bases map to TRBD1. After removal of 4 bases from V and 0 bases from J, the junction contained 9 bases not matched to a gene. Germline CDR1 is SGDLS and CDR2 is YYNGEE. The CDR3 runs 17 residues. Written as DNA, the CDR3 is TGTGCCAGCAGCCATTCCTCCCAGGGGGCGAACACCGGGGAGCTGTTTTTT. It is translated as CASSHSSQGANTGELFF. Complete variable domain (other parts from reference TRBV9 and TRBJ2-2): DSGVTQTPKHLITATGQRVTLRCSPRSGDLSVYWYQQSLDQGLQFLIQYYNGEERAKGNILERFSAQQFPDLHSELNLSSLELGDSALYFCASSHSSQGANTGELFFGEGSRLTVL.

This chain uses TRBV27 with TRBJ2-1, with 15 bases that match TRBD2. V trimming: 6 bases; J trimming: 1 base; junction bases outside the gene matches: 7. The CDR3 is 18 residues long. The germline CDR1 and CDR2 sequences are MNHEY and SMNVEV (reference sequence). In nucleotides, the CDR3 is TGTGCCAGCAGCGGACTAGCGGGAGGGCCGGGGTCCTACAATGAGCAGTTCTTC. It codes for CASSGLAGGPGSYNEQFF.

The chain has TRBV19 and TRBJ2-7; D might be TRBD1 (6 bases). Germline CDR1 LNHDA, CDR2 SQIVND (reference sequence). Trimming shortened V by 2 bases and J by 5 bases, and 13 bases separated the two germline ends. The CDR3 length is 14 residues. Here the CDR3 DNA reads TGTGCCAGTAGTATATCAGGGGTTATCAACGAGCAGTACTTC. Translating gives CASSISGVINEQYF.

The table lists this clone with a count of one. The genes are TRBV6-5 and TRBJ1-1, with TRBD1 matching 8 bases. This CDR3 spans 14 amino acids. Unmatched junction bases numbered 3, after V lost 5 bases and J lost 1 base. Per germline, CDR1 MNHEY and CDR2 SVGAGI. The CDR3 DNA sequence: TGTGCCAGCAGTCTGGGACAGGCGAACACTGAAGCTTTCTTT. It translates to CASSLGQANTEAFF.